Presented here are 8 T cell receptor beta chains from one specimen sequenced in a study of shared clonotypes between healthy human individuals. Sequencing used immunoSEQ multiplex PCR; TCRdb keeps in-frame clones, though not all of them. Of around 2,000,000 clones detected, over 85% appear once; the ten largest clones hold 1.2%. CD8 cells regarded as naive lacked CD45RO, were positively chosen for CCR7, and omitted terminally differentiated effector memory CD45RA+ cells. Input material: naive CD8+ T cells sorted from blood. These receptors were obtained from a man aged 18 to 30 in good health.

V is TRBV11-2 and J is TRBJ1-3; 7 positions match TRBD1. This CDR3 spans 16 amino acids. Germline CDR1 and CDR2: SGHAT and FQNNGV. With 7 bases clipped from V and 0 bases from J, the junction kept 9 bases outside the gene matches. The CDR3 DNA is TGTGCCAGCATGGAAGGGGGCTACCTCTCTGGAAACACCATATATTTT. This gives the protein CASMEGGYLSGNTIYF.

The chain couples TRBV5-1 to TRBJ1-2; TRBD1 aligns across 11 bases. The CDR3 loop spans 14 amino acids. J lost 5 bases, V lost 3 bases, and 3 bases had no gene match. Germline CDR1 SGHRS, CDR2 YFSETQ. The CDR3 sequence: CASSSGTGGYGYTF. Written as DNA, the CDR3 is TGCGCCAGCAGCTCCGGGACAGGGGGTTATGGCTACACCTTC.

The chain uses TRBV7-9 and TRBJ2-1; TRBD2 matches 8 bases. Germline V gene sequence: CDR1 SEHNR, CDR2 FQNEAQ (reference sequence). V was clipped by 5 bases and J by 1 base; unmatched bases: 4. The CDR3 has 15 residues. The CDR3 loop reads CASSVSGASYNEQFF. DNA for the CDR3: TGTGCCAGCAGCGTTAGCGGGGCTTCCTACAATGAGCAGTTCTTC.

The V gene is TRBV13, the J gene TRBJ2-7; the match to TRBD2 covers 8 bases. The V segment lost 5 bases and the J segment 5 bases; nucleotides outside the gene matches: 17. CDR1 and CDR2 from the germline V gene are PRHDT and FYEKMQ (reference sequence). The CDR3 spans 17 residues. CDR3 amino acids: CASSALRSLAGFDEQYF. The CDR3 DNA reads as TGTGCCAGCAGCGCCCTACGTTCCCTAGCGGGCTTTGACGAGCAGTACTTC.

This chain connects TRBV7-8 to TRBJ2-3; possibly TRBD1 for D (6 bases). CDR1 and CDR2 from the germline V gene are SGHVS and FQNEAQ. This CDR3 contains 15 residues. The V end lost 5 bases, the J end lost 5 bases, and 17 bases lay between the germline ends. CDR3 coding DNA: TGTGCCAGCAGCCGATTGCTGGGGGCGGAAGATACGCAGTATTTT. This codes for CASSRLLGAEDTQYF.

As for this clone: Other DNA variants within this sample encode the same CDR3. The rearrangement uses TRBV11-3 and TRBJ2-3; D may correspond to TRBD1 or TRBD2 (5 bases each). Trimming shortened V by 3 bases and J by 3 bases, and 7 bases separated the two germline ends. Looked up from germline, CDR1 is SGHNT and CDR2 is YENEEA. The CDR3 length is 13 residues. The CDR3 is CASSLGVTDTQYF. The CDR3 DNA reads TGTGCCAGCAGCTTGGGGGTTACAGATACGCAGTATTTT.

CDR3 region: CASGGGAGNTIYF. DNA of the CDR3: TGTGCCAGCGGCGGGGGAGCTGGAAACACCATATATTTT. The rearrangement links TRBV9 to TRBJ1-3, with D maybe TRBD1 (5 bases). V lost 7 bases to trimming and J lost 2 bases, with 10 bases between them. Germline V CDR1 and CDR2: SGDLS, YYNGEE. CDR3 length equals 13 residues. The whole variable domain, remainder taken from reference TRBV9 and TRBJ1-3, is DSGVTQTPKHLITATGQRVTLRCSPRSGDLSVYWYQQSLDQGLQFLIQYYNGEERAKGNILERFSAQQFPDLHSELNLSSLELGDSALYFCASGGGAGNTIYFGEGSWLTVV.

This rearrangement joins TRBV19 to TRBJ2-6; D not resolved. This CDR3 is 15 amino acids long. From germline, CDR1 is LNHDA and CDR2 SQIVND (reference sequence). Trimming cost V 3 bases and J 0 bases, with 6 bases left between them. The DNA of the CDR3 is TGTGCCAGTAGTATTTTTGACTCTGGGGCCAACGTCCTGACTTTC. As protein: CASSIFDSGANVLTF. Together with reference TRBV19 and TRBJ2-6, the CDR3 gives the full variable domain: DGGITQSPKYLFRKEGQNVTLSCEQNLNHDAMYWYRQDPGQGLRLIYYSQIVNDFQKGDIAEGYSVSREKKESFPLTVTSAQKNPTAFYLCASSIFDSGANVLTFGAGSRLTVL.